Below, 28 T cell receptor beta chains from the same sample are listed, as sequenced in a study of control samples from healthy donors and cancer patients (dated by TCRdb to 2018 to 2020). The library was produced with the immunoSEQ multiplex PCR assay. TCRdb obtained this table from immuneACCESS and retained in-frame rearrangements with V and J assigned. These tables miss some clones; where compared with another copy, unresolved V genes account for less than half of the shortfall, and the remainder is unexplained. This sample is represented by 150,000 or so clones; roughly 94% of them were singletons. 5.5% to 6% of the sample belongs to the ten largest clones. The sequenced sample was blood. The receptors here all came from a man aged 40-49 years in good health.

J is TRBJ2-3 and V is TRBV5-1, with D possibly being TRBD1 or TRBD2 (5 bases each). Germline values: CDR1 SGHRS, CDR2 YFSETQ. The CDR3 is 14 residues long. V was shortened by 5 bases and J by 3 bases, with 13 bases between the two germline ends. This chain's CDR3 is CASSTGPRTDTQYF. CDR3 DNA: TGCGCCAGCAGTACGGGACCCCGAACAGATACGCAGTATTTT.

The V call is TRBV4-1, the J call TRBJ1-3, with no clear D. Trimming removed 1 base from V and 0 bases from J, with 13 bases in between. CDR1 is MGHRA, CDR2 YSYEKL, per germline. This CDR3 has 17 amino acids. CDR3 in amino acids: CASSQVPGSLSGNTIYF. Here the CDR3 DNA reads TGCGCCAGCAGCCAAGTACCGGGCTCCCTCTCTGGAAACACCATATATTTT.

The J gene is TRBJ1-5, the V gene TRBV19, with D possibly TRBD1 on 5 matching bases. Germline CDR1 LNHDA, CDR2 SQIVND (reference sequence). Trimming left V 4 bases short and J 5 bases short, with 12 bases between. This CDR3 spans 14 amino acids. The CDR3 DNA reads TGTGCCAGTAGTAGGGGACCAGGGTATCAGCCCCAGCATTTT. Translated, it gives CASSRGPGYQPQHF. The variable domain in full, completed from reference TRBV19 and TRBJ1-5, reads DGGITQSPKYLFRKEGQNVTLSCEQNLNHDAMYWYRQDPGQGLRLIYYSQIVNDFQKGDIAEGYSVSREKKESFPLTVTSAQKNPTAFYLCASSRGPGYQPQHFGDGTRLSIL.

This sequence joins TRBV19 and TRBJ1-5; D not certain. Germline V gene data show CDR1 as LNHDA and CDR2 as SQIVND (reference sequence). The CDR3 length is 15 residues. V was trimmed by 2 bases and J by 1 base, leaving 9 bases between them. The CDR3 protein is CASSIFSQSNQPQHF. In nucleotides, the CDR3 is TGTGCCAGTAGTATATTCTCACAGAGCAATCAGCCCCAGCATTTT.

This chain connects TRBV6-5 to TRBJ1-2; D unclear. This CDR3 is built from 14 residues. Between the trimmed V and J ends, which lost 6 bases and 7 bases, there was a span of 18 bases. Germline V gives CDR1 MNHEY, CDR2 SVGAGI. CDR3 in amino acids: CASRIRDLSSGYTF. DNA for the CDR3: TGTGCCAGCAGGATCCGGGATCTAAGTAGTGGCTACACCTTC.

The chain employs TRBV28 and TRBJ1-5; possible D gene TRBD1, 6 bases. V was pared by 5 bases and J by 0 bases, with 17 bases between. Germline lookup yields CDR1 MDHEN and CDR2 SYDVKM. The CDR3 has 17 residues. Written as DNA, the CDR3 is TGTGCCAGCAGTATTCTGGACAGCCTCTATAGCAATCAGCCCCAGCATTTT. Protein sequence: CASSILDSLYSNQPQHF.

The chain has TRBV6-4 and TRBJ2-1; TRBD2 agrees at 11 bases. This CDR3 is built from 16 residues. Germline CDR1 MRHNA, CDR2 SNTAGT. Trimming cost V 6 bases and J 7 bases; bases outside gene matches: 11. The CDR3 DNA is TGTGCCAGCAGCCACAATAGCGGGGGGGAAGTAAATGAGCAGTTCTTC. It yields the protein CASSHNSGGEVNEQFF.

V is TRBV6-1 and J is TRBJ1-3; D possibly corresponds to TRBD1 (5 bases). Germline V gene sequence: CDR1 MNHNS, CDR2 SASEGT. V was cut by 0 bases and J by 1 base, with 13 bases left in between. This CDR3 is 17 amino acids long. The CDR3 DNA sequence: TGTGCCAGCAGTGAAGCGGGACTCTTAATGTCTGGAAACACCATATATTTT. As protein: CASSEAGLLMSGNTIYF.

This chain uses TRBV19 with TRBJ2-7; 9 bases match TRBD1. The germline V gene has CDR1 LNHDA and CDR2 SQIVND (reference sequence). V shed 3 bases and J 5 bases; nucleotides not matched to a gene: 5. This CDR3 has 14 amino acids. The CDR3 is CASSITGGRDEQYF. DNA of the CDR3: TGTGCCAGTAGTATTACAGGGGGCCGCGACGAGCAGTACTTC.

This chain links TRBV6-1 with TRBJ1-5, with D possibly matching TRBD1 (6 bases). CDR3 length equals 17 residues. Germline V gene sequence: CDR1 MNHNS, CDR2 SASEGT. Deletions cut 4 bases from V and 7 bases from J, with 23 bases between. CDR3 sequence: CASSGMPRRTVSQPQHF. CDR3 bases: TGTGCCAGCAGTGGGATGCCGCGCCGGACAGTAAGCCAGCCCCAGCATTTT.

This chain joins TRBV7-9 and TRBJ1-2; unclear D gene. This CDR3 comprises 14 residues. Per germline, CDR1 SEHNR and CDR2 FQNEAQ (reference sequence). V shed 3 bases and J shed 3 bases, with 11 bases lying between them. The DNA for the CDR3 is TGTGCCAGCAGCTTTGGGCCGCCGGACTATGGCTACACCTTC. Its protein is CASSFGPPDYGYTF. The full variable domain, in which reference TRBV7-9 and TRBJ1-2 provide the parts outside the CDR3, is DTGVSQNPRHKITKRGQNVTFRCDPISEHNRLYWYRQTLGQGPEFLTYFQNEAQLEKSRLLSDRFSAERPKGSFSTLEIQRTEQGDSAMYLCASSFGPPDYGYTFGSGTRLTVV.

The V gene is TRBV25-1, the J gene TRBJ1-1, with 8 bases fitting TRBD1. Germline CDR1 and CDR2: MGHDK and SYGVNS. V trimming: 8 bases; J trimming: 3 bases; junction bases outside the gene matches: 5. The CDR3 is 13 residues long. The CDR3 region is CASQGASYTEAFF. For the CDR3, the DNA is TGTGCCAGCCAGGGGGCTTCCTACACTGAAGCTTTCTTT. The variable domain in full, with the rest retrieved from reference TRBV25-1 and TRBJ1-1, is EADIYQTPRYLVIGTGKKITLECSQTMGHDKMYWYQQDPGMELHLIHYSYGVNSTEKGDLSSESTVSRIRTEHFPLTLESARPSHTSQYLCASQGASYTEAFFGQGTRLTVV.

The V call is TRBV12-5, the J call TRBJ2-7, with D hard to call. CDR1 and CDR2 from the germline V gene are LGHNT and FRNRAP. CDR3 size: 11 residues. V lost 4 bases and J 6 bases, leaving 7 bases between the germline ends. The CDR3 DNA reads as TGTGCTAGTGGTTCCCTAAGCGAGCAGTACTTC. This codes for CASGSLSEQYF.

The chain carries TRBV11-2 and TRBJ1-1; unclear D gene. The CDR3 is 18 residues long. The V and J ends lost 3 bases and 1 base respectively, with 21 bases between them. Germline V gene lookup returns CDR1 SGHAT and CDR2 FQNNGV. Here the CDR3 reads CASSFLQALGRKNTEAFF. The DNA for the CDR3 is TGTGCCAGCAGCTTCCTTCAAGCGCTAGGGAGGAAGAACACTGAAGCTTTCTTT.

The chain links TRBV28 to TRBJ1-1; TRBD1 agrees at 7 bases. This CDR3 has 15 residues. Unmatched junction bases numbered 7, after V lost 5 bases and J lost 1 base. CDR1 MDHEN and CDR2 SYDVKM come from the germline V gene. The CDR3: CASSQTGRGNTEAFF. CDR3 DNA: TGTGCCAGCAGTCAGACAGGGCGTGGGAACACTGAAGCTTTCTTT.

V gene TRBV5-4 combines with J gene TRBJ1-1, with 7 bases identical to TRBD1. Germline CDR1 reads SGHNT; CDR2 reads YYREEE (reference sequence). The CDR3 loop spans 15 amino acids. V trimming: 4 bases; J trimming: 3 bases; junction bases outside the gene matches: 9. CDR3 sequence: CASSHIGQADTEAFF. Written as DNA, the CDR3 is TGTGCCAGCAGCCATATCGGACAGGCCGACACTGAAGCTTTCTTT.

The chain carries TRBV12-3 or TRBV12-4 and TRBJ2-6; the D is unclear. There are 13 residues in the CDR3. V shed 10 bases and J shed 0 bases, with 7 bases lying between them. CDR3: CAIQDSGANVLTF. The CDR3 DNA reads TGTGCCATCCAGGACTCTGGGGCCAACGTCCTGACTTTC.

V is TRBV18 and J is TRBJ1-2; D not certain. The CDR3 has 13 amino acids. V was pared by 1 base and J by 6 bases, with 9 bases between. Germline-derived CDR1 and CDR2 are KGHSH and LQKENI. CDR3 bases: TGTGCCAGCTCACCACTGGAGAACGATGGCTACACCTTC. It is translated as CASSPLENDGYTF.

The rearrangement uses TRBV4-1 and TRBJ1-1; 7 nucleotides match TRBD1. V trimming: 4 bases; J trimming: 4 bases; junction bases outside the gene matches: 9. This CDR3 is 15 amino acids long. CDR1 MGHRA and CDR2 YSYEKL come from the germline V gene. CDR3 sequence: CASSRTGTDSTEAFF. CDR3 in DNA: TGCGCCAGCAGCCGGACCGGGACAGACTCCACTGAAGCTTTCTTT.

The chain carries TRBV9 and TRBJ1-5; unclear D gene. Trimming pared 0 bases from V and 8 bases from J, leaving 9 bases between. CDR1 and CDR2 from the germline V gene are SGDLS and YYNGEE. This CDR3 contains 13 residues. CDR3 loop: CASSVVPSKPQHF. The DNA for the CDR3 is TGTGCCAGCAGCGTAGTCCCTTCGAAGCCCCAGCATTTT.

This chain links TRBV19 with TRBJ1-3; D gene unclear. The CDR3 is 12 residues long. The germline V gene has CDR1 LNHDA and CDR2 SQIVND (reference sequence). Trimming stripped 5 bases from V and 4 bases from J, with 6 bases between. CDR3 DNA sequence: TGTGCCAGTAGTCCCCTCGGAAACACCATATATTTT. It encodes CASSPLGNTIYF.

This clone has a single count. The rearrangement links TRBV11-2 to TRBJ2-7; D not resolved. V lost 5 bases and J lost 3, with 5 bases in between. CDR1 SGHAT and CDR2 FQNNGV come from the germline V gene. This CDR3 has 11 amino acids. The CDR3: CASSTNYEQYF. The CDR3, as DNA: TGTGCCAGCAGCACGAACTACGAGCAGTACTTC.

The chain combines TRBV5-6 with TRBJ1-2; D unclear. The CDR3 totals 13 residues. The germline gives CDR1 SGHDT, CDR2 YYEEEE. V dropped 0 bases and J dropped 4 bases, with 7 bases sitting between them. In DNA, the CDR3 is TGTGCCAGCAGCTTGGGACCGTCCTATGGCTACACCTTC. Residues: CASSLGPSYGYTF.

This chain joins TRBV6-5 and TRBJ1-1; no reliable D call. The CDR3 is 14 amino acids. V gave up 5 bases and J gave up 1 base, with 11 bases separating them. The V gene's germline CDR1 is MNHEY and CDR2 SVGAGI. As DNA, the CDR3 is TGTGCCAGCAGTACCAGAACAGCGAACACTGAAGCTTTCTTT. It is translated as CASSTRTANTEAFF.

The J gene is TRBJ1-1, the V gene TRBV7-9; D gene uncertain. V was clipped by 5 bases and J by 3 bases, with 13 bases between them. This CDR3 comprises 14 residues. In germline, CDR1 is SEHNR, CDR2 FQNEAQ (reference sequence). The CDR3 bases are TGTGCCAGCAGCGATCCTTCCCGGGACACTGAAGCTTTCTTT. Amino acids: CASSDPSRDTEAFF.

The chain links TRBV18 to TRBJ2-1, with a possible D match to TRBD2 (6 bases). Germline CDR1 KGHSH, CDR2 LQKENI. The V gene lost 6 bases and the J gene lost 9 bases, with 12 bases spanning the gap. The CDR3 runs to 12 residues. The CDR3 DNA is TGTGCCAGCTCTCCAGGGCGGGGTGAGCAGTTCTTC. It is translated as CASSPGRGEQFF.

The chain carries TRBV6-5 and TRBJ2-7; TRBD1 matches 8 bases. J was trimmed by 2 bases and V by 7 bases; bases with no gene match: 7. This CDR3 has 14 residues. Germline V lookup: CDR1 MNHEY, CDR2 SVGAGI. CDR3 DNA: TGTGCCAGCATGAGGACAGGGTTAACCTACGAGCAGTACTTC. Its protein product is CASMRTGLTYEQYF.

This rearrangement joins TRBV29-1 to TRBJ2-3; unclear D gene. CDR3 length: 11 amino acids. Germline V gene sequence: CDR1 SQVTM, CDR2 ANQGSEA. With 7 bases removed from V and 0 bases from J, the gap between germline ends came to 5 bases. The CDR3: CSALSTDTQYF. The CDR3 coding sequence is TGCAGCGCACTTAGCACAGATACGCAGTATTTT.